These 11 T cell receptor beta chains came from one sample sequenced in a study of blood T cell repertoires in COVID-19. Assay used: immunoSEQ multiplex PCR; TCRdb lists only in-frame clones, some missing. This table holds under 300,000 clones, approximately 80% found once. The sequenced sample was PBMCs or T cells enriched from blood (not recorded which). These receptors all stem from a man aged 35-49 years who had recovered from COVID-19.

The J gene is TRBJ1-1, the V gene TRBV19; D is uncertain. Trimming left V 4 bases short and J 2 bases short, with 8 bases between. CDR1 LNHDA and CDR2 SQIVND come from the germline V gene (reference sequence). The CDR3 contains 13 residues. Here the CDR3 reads CASSTIRNTEAFF. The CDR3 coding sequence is TGTGCCAGTAGTACGATTAGAAACACTGAAGCTTTCTTT.

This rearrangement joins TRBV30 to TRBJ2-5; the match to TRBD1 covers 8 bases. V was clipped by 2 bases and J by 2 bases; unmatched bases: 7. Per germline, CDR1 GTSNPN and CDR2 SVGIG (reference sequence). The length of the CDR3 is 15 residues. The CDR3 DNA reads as TGTGCCTGGAGTATTAGGACAGGGAGTCAAGAGACCCAGTACTTC. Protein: CAWSIRTGSQETQYF.

For the CDR3, the DNA is TGTGCCAGCAGCCAACTGGGAGGAGGTTCACCCCTCCACTTT. It translates to CASSQLGGGSPLHF. This sequence joins TRBV3-1 (or the pseudogene TRBV3-2) and TRBJ1-6; D call uncertain. Germline assignment: CDR1 LGHDT and CDR2 YNNKEL (reference sequence). Trimming removed 2 bases from V and 9 bases from J, with 11 bases in between. This CDR3 has 14 residues.

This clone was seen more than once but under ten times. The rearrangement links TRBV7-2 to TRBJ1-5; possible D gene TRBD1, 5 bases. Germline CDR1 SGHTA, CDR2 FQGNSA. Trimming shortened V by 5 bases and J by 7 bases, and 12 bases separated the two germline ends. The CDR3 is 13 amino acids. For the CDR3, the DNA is TGTGCCAGCAGCCCCGTGGACATGCAGCCCCAGCATTTT. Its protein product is CASSPVDMQPQHF.

This chain's CDR3 is CASSLASGLWAEQYF. In DNA, the CDR3 is TGCGCCAGCAGCTTGGCCTCAGGGCTCTGGGCCGAGCAGTACTTC. V gene TRBV5-1 combines with J gene TRBJ2-7, with D perhaps matching TRBD1 (5 bases). Trimming cost V 0 bases and J 6 bases, with 16 bases left between them. The germline gives CDR1 SGHRS, CDR2 YFSETQ. This CDR3 region has 15 residues.

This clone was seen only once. This CDR3 is CASSLNSLNTEAFF. The CDR3 bases are TGTGCCAGCAGCTTAAACAGCCTGAACACTGAAGCTTTCTTT. The rearrangement joins TRBV7-6 to TRBJ1-1, with unresolved D. CDR1 is SGHVS, CDR2 FNYEAQ, per germline. The CDR3 contains 14 residues. Trimming removed 2 bases from V and 0 bases from J, with 7 bases in between.

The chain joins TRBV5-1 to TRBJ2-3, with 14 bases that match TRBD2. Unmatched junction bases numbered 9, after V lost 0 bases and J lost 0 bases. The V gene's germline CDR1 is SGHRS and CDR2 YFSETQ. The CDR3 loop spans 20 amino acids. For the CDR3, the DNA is TGCGCCAGCAGCTTGGCCGGGGTGGGACTAGCGGGGGCTAGCACAGATACGCAGTATTTT. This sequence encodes CASSLAGVGLAGASTDTQYF.

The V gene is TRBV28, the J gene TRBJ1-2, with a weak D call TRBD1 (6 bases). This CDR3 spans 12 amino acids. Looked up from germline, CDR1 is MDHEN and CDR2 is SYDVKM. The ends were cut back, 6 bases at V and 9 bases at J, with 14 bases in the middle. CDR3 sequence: CASSTGLGSYTF. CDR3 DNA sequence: TGTGCCAGCAGCACAGGGTTAGGGAGCTACACCTTC.

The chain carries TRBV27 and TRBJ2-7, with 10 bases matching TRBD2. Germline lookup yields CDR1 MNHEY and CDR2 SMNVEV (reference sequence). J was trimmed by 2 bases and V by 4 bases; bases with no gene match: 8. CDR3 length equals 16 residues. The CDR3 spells CASSSVRTSGTYEQYF. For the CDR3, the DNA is TGTGCCAGCAGTTCGGTCCGGACTAGCGGAACCTACGAGCAGTACTTC.

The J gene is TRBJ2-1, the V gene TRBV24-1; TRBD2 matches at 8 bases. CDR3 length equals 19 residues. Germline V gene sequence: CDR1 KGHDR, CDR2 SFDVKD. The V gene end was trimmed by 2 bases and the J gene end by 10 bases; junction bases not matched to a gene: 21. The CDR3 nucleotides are TGTGCCACCAGTGATTCACTAGGGCTTAGCGGGAAGGGTTTTGGAGAGCAGTTCTTC. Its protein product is CATSDSLGLSGKGFGEQFF.

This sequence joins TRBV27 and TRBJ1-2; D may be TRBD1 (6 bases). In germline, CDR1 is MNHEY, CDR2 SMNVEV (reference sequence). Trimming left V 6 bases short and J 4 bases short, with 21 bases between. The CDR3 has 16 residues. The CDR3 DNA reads TGTGCCAGCAGCCGATGGAACCGGGACACCGGCTATGGCTACACCTTC. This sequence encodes CASSRWNRDTGYGYTF.